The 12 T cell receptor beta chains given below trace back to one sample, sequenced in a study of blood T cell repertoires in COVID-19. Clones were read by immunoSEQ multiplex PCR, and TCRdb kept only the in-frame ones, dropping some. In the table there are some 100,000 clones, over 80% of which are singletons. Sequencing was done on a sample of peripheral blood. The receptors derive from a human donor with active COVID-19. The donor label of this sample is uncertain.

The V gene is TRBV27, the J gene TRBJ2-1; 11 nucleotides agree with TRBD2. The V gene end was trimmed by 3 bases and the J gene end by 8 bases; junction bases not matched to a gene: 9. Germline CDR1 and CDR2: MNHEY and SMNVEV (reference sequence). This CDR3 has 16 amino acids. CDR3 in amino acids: CASSLVLAGGGDEQFF. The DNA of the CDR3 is TGTGCCAGCAGTTTGGTGCTAGCGGGGGGTGGAGATGAGCAGTTCTTC.

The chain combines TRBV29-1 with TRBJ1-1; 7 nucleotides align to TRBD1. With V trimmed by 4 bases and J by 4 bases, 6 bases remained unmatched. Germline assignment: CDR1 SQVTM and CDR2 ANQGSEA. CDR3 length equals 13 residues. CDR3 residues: CSVVETGFTEAFF. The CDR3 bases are TGCAGCGTTGTGGAGACAGGGTTCACTGAAGCTTTCTTT.

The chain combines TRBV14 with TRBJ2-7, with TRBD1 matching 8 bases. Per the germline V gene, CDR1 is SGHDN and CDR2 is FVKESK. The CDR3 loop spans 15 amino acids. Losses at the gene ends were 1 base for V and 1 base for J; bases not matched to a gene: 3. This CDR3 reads CASSQVQGVSYEQYF. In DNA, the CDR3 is TGTGCCAGCAGCCAAGTACAGGGGGTTTCCTACGAGCAGTACTTC.

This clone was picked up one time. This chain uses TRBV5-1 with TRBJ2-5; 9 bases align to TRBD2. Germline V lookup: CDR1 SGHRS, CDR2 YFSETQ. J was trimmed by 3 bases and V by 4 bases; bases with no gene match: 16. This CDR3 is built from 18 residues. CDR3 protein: CASSVGLAMGRSEETQYF. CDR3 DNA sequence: TGCGCCAGCAGCGTCGGACTAGCGATGGGTAGGTCGGAAGAGACCCAGTACTTC.

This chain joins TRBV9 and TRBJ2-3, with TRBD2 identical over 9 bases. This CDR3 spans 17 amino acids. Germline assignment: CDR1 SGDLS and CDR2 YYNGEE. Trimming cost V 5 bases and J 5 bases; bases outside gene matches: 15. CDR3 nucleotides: TGTGCCAGCAGGGGCGTAGGCGGGGGGGCCAGGATAGATACGCAGTATTTT. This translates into CASRGVGGGARIDTQYF.

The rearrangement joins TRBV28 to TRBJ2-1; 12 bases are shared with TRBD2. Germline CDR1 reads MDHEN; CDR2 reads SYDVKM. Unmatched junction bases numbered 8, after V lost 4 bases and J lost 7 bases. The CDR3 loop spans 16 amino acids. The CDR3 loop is CASSSPLAGGKNEQFF. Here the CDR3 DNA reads TGTGCCAGCAGTTCGCCACTAGCGGGGGGAAAGAATGAGCAGTTCTTC.

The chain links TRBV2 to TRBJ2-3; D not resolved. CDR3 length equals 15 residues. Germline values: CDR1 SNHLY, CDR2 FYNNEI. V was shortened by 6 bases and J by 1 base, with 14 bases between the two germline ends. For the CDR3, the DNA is TGTGCCAGCAGCCCTATGGGTGGAGGCACAGATACGCAGTATTTT. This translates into CASSPMGGGTDTQYF.

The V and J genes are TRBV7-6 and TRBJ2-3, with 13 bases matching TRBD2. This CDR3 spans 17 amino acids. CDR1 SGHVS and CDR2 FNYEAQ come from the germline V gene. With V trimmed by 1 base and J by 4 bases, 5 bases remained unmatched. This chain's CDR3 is CASSLGLAGGPADTQYF. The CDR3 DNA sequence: TGTGCCAGCAGCTTAGGACTAGCGGGGGGCCCCGCAGATACGCAGTATTTT.

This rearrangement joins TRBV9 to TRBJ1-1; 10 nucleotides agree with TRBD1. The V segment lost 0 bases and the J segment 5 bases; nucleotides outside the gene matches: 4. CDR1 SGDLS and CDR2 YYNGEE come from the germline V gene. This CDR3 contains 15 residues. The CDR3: CASSVGQGARTEAFF. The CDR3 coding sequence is TGTGCCAGCAGCGTAGGACAGGGGGCTCGGACTGAAGCTTTCTTT.

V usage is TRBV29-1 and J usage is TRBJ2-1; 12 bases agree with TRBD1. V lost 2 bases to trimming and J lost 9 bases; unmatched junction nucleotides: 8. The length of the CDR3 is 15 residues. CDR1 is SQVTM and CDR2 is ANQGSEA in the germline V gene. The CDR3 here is CSVETLGQGAGEQFF. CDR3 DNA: TGCAGCGTTGAAACCCTGGGACAGGGGGCCGGTGAGCAGTTCTTC.

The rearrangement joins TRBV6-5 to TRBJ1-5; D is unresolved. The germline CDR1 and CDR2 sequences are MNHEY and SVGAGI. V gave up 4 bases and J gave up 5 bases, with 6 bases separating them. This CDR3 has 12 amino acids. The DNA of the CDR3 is TGTGCCAGCAGTTCCCCTTATCAGCCCCAGCATTTT. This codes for CASSSPYQPQHF.

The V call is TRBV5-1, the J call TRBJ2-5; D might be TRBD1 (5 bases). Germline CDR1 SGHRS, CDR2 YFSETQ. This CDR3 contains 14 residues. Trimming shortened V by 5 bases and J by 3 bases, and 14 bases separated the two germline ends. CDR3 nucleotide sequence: TGCGCCAGCAGAAAAGGGGCAGCCGAAGAGACCCAGTACTTC. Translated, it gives CASRKGAAEETQYF.